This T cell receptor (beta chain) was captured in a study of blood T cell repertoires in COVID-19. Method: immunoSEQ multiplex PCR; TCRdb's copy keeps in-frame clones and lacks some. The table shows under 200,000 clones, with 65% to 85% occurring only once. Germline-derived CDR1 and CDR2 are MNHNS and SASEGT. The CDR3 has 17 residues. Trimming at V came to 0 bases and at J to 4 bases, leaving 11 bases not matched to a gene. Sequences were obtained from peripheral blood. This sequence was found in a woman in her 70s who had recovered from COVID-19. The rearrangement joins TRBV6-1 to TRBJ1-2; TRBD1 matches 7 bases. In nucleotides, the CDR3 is TGTGCCAGCAGTGAAGCGGGGGACAGCTGGGGCCCCTATGGCTACACCTTC. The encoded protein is CASSEAGDSWGPYGYTF.